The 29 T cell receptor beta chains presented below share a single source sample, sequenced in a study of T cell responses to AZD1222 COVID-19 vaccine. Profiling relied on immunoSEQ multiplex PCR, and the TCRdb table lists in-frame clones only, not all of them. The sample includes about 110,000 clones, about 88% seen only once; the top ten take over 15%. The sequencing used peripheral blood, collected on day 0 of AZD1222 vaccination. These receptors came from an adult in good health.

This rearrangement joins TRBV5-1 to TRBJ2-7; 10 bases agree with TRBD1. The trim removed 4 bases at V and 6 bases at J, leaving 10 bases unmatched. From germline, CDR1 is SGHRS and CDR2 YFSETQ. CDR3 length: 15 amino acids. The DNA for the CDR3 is TGCGCCAGCAGCGACCGGACAGGGGGGTTCCGCGAGCAGTACTTC. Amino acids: CASSDRTGGFREQYF.

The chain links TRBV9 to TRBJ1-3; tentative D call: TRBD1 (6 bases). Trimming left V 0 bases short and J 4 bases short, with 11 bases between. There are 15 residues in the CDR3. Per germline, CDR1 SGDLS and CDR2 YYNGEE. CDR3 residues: CASSVDGGLGNTIYF. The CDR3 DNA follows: TGTGCCAGCAGCGTAGACGGGGGGCTAGGAAACACCATATATTTT.

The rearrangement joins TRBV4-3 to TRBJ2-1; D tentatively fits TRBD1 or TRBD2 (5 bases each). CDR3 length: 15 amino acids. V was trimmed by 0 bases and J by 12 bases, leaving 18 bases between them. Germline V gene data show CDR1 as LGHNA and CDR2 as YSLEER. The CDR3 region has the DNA TGCGCCAGCAGCCAAGATCCCCGGGACCCGTATCCGCAGTTCTTC. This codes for CASSQDPRDPYPQFF.

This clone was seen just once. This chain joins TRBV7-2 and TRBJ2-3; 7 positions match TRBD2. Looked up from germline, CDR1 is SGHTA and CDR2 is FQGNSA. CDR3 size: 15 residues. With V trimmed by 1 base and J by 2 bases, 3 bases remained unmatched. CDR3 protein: CASSLESGATDTQYF. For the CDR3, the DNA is TGTGCCAGCAGCTTAGAAAGCGGGGCCACAGATACGCAGTATTTT.

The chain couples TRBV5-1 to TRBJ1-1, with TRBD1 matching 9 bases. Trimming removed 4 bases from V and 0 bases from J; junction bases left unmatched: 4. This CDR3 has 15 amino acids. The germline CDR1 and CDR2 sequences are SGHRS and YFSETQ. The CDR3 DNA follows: TGCGCCAGCAGCCTGGGACAGGGCCTGAACACTGAAGCTTTCTTT. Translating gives CASSLGQGLNTEAFF.

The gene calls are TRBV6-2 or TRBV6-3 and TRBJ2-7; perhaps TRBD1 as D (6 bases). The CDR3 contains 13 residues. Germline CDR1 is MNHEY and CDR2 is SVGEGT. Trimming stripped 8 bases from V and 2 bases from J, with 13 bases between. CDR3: CASGRTETYEQYF. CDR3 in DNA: TGTGCCAGCGGCCGGACAGAAACCTACGAGCAGTACTTC.

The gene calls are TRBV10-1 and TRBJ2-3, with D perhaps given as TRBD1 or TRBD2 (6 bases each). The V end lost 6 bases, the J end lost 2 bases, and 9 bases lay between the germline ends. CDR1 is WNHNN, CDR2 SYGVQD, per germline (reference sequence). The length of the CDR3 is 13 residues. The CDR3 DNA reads TGCGCCAGCAGGGGGGGCATCACAGATACGCAGTATTTT. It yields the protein CASRGGITDTQYF.

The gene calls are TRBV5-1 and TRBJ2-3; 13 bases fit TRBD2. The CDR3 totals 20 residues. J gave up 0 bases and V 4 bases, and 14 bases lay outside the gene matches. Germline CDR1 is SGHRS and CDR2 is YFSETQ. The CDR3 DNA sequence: TGCGCCAGCAGCGCTCGGGTTGGGACTAGCGGGATTACTAGCACAGATACGCAGTATTTT. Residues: CASSARVGTSGITSTDTQYF.

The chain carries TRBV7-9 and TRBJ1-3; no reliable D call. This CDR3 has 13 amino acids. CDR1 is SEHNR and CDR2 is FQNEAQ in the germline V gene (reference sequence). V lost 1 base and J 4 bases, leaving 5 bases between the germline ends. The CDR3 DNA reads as TGTGCCAGCAGCTTAGGCGTCGGAAACACCATATATTTT. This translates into CASSLGVGNTIYF.

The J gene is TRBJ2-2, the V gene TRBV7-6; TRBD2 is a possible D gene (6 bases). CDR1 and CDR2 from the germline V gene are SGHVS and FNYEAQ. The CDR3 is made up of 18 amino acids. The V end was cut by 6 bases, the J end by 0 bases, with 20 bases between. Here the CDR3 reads CASRQRPSGPSNTGELFF. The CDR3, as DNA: TGTGCCAGCAGACAAAGGCCAAGCGGGCCCTCGAACACCGGGGAGCTGTTTTTT.

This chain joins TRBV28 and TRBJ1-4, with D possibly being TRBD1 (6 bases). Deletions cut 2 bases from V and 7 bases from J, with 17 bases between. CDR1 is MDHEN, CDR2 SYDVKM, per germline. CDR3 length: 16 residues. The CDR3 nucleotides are TGTGCCAGCAGTTTAGCCCAGGGGAGATGGGCTGAAAAACTGTTTTTT. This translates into CASSLAQGRWAEKLFF.

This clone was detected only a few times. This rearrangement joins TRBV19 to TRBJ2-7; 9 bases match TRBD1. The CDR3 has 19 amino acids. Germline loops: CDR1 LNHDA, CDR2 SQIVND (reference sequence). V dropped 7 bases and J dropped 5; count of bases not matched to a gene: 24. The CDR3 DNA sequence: TGTGCCAGTACTAATGGGCCCATGCCGGGACAGGGTAAGGATCACGAGCAGTACGTC. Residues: CASTNGPMPGQGKDHEQYV.

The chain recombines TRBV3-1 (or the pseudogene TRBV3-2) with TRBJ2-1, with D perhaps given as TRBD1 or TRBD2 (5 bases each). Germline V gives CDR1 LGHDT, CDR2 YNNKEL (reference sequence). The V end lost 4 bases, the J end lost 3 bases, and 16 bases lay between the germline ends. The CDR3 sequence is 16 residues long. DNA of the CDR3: TGTGCCAGCAGCCCAGATATGGGGGTGCGCTACAATGAGCAGTTCTTC. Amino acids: CASSPDMGVRYNEQFF.

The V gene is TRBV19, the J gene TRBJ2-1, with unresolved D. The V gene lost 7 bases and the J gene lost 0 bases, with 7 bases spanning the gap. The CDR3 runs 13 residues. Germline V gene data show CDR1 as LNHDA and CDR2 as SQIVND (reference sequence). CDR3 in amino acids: CASNKGSYNEQFF. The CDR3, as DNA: TGTGCCAGTAACAAGGGCTCCTACAATGAGCAGTTCTTC.

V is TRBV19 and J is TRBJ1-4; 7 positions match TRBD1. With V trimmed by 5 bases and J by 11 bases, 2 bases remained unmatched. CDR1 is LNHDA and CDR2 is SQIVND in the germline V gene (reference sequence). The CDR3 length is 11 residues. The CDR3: CASSPGGKLFF. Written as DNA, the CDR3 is TGTGCCAGTAGTCCAGGGGGGAAACTGTTTTTT.

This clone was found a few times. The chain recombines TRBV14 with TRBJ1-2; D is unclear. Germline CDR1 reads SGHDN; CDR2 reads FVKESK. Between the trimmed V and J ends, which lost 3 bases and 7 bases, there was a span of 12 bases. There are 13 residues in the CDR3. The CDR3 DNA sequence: TGTGCCAGCAGCCAGCGAACGTGGGTTGGCTACACCTTC. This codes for CASSQRTWVGYTF.

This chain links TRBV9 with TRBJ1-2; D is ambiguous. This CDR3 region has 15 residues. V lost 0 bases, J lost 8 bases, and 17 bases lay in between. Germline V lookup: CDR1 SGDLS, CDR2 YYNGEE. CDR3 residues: CASSVEPQEVSGYTF. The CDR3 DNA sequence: TGTGCCAGCAGCGTAGAACCCCAAGAGGTTTCGGGCTACACCTTC.

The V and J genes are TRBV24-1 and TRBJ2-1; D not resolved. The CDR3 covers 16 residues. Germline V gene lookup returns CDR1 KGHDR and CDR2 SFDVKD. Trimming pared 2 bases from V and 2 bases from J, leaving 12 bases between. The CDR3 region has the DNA TGTGCCACCAGTGATTCCACCCAGTCTCCCTACAATGAGCAGTTCTTC. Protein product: CATSDSTQSPYNEQFF.

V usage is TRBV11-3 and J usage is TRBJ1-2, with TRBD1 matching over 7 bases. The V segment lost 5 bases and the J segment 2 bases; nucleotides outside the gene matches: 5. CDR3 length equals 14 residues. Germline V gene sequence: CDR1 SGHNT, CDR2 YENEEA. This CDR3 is CASSQGGLNYGYTF. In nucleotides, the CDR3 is TGTGCCAGCAGCCAGGGGGGACTAAACTATGGCTACACCTTC.

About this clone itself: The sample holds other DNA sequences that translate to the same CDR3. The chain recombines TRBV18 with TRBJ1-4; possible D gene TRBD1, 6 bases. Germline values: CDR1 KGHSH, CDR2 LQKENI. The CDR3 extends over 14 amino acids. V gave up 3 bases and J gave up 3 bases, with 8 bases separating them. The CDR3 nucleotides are TGTGCCAGCTCACCGGGGGCTGCTAATGAAAAACTGTTTTTT. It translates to CASSPGAANEKLFF.

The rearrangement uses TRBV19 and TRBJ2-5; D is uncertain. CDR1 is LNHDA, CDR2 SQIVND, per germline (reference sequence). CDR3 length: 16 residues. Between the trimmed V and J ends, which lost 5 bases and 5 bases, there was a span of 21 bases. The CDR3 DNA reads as TGTGCCAGTAGTCCGTCGAGCAAGACGGGCGAGGAGACCCAGTACTTC. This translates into CASSPSSKTGEETQYF. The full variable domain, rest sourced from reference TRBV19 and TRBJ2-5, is DGGITQSPKYLFRKEGQNVTLSCEQNLNHDAMYWYRQDPGQGLRLIYYSQIVNDFQKGDIAEGYSVSREKKESFPLTVTSAQKNPTAFYLCASSPSSKTGEETQYFGPGTRLLVL.

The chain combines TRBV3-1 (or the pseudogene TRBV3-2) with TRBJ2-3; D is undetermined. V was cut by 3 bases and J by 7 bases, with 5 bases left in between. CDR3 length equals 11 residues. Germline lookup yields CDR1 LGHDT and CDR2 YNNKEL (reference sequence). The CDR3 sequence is CASSQAHTQYF. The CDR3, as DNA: TGTGCCAGCAGCCAGGCCCATACGCAGTATTTT.

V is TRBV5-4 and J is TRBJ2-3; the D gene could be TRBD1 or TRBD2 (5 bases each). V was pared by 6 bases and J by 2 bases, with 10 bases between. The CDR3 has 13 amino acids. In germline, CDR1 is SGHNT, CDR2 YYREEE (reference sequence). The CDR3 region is CASMGDLTDTQYF. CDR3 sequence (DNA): TGTGCCAGCATGGGGGACCTCACAGATACGCAGTATTTT. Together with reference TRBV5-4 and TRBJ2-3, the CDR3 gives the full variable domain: ETGVTQSPTHLIKTRGQQVTLRCSSQSGHNTVSWYQQALGQGPQFIFQYYREEENGRGNFPPRFSGLQFPNYSSELNVNALELDDSALYLCASMGDLTDTQYFGPGTRLTVL.

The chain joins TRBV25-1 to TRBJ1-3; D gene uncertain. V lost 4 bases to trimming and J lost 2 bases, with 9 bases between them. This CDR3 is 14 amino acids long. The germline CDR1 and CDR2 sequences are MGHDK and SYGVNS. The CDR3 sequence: CASSVGTTGNTIYF. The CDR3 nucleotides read TGTGCCAGCAGTGTTGGTACAACTGGAAACACCATATATTTT.

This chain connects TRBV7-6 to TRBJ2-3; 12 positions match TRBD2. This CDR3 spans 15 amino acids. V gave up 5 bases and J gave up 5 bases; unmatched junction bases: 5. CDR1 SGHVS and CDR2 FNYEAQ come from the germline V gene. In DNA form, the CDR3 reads TGTGCCAGCAGCCCACTAGCGGGGGGTGGAGATACGCAGTATTTT. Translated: CASSPLAGGGDTQYF.

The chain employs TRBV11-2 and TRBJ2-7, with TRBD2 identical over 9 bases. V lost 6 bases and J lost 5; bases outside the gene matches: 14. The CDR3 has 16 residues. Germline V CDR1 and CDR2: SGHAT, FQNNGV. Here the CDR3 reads CASSFLSGSLIDEQYV. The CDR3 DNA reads TGTGCCAGCAGTTTCCTTAGCGGGAGTCTTATCGACGAGCAGTACGTC.

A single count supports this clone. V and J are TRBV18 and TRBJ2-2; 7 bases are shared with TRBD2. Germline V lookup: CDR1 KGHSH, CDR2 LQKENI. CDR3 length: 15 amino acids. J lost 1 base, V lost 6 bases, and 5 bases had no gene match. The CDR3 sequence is CASSPSGLNTGELFF. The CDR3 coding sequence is TGTGCCAGCTCCCCTAGCGGACTGAACACCGGGGAGCTGTTTTTT.

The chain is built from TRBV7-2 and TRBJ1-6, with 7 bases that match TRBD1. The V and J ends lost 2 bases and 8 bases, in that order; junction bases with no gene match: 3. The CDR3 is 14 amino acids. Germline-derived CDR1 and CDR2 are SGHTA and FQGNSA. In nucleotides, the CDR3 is TGTGCCAGCAGCTTACCGGGACAGCATTCACCCCTCCACTTT. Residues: CASSLPGQHSPLHF.

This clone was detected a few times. The DNA of the CDR3 is TGTGCCAGTAGCAGGGGGGCGTCCGGTGGAAACACCATATATTTT. Protein sequence: CASSRGASGGNTIYF. The J gene is TRBJ1-3, the V gene TRBV19; 7 nucleotides line up with TRBD1. There are 15 residues in the CDR3. Per germline, CDR1 LNHDA and CDR2 SQIVND (reference sequence). The trim removed 6 bases at V and 3 bases at J, leaving 8 bases unmatched.